This TCR beta chain was documented in a study of blood T cell repertoires in COVID-19. Study in general: In each case, the material was cDNA or gDNA derived from T cells, B-cell-depleted T cells, or PBMCs.

As processed by the authors: Estimates of nucleated cell counts were drawn from the amplification of reference gene primers. TCRdb keeps only in-frame clones here, not all; method: immunoSEQ multiplex PCR. Clone size and V and J calls were adopted from that table, with D and trimming inferred from the DNA. Of 250,000 or so clones in the sample, roughly nine tenths were seen once. Trimming removed 4 bases at V and 5 bases at J, with 12 bases between. Germline assignment: CDR1 SGHRS and CDR2 YFSETQ. This CDR3 comprises 13 residues. Participants were aged about 18 to 89 years from around 25 US areas. Cohort allocation depended upon clinical history that participants reported.

The sequenced sample consisted of PBMCs or T cells enriched from blood (not recorded which). The source of this sequence is a human donor in a cohort exposed to, infected with or recovered from COVID-19 (not recorded which). The donor label of this sample is uncertain. The V call is TRBV5-1, the J call TRBJ1-2; possibly TRBD1 for D (6 bases). CDR3 amino acids: CASSMGHLYGYTF. DNA of the CDR3: TGCGCCAGCAGCATGGGACACTTATATGGCTACACCTTC. Using reference TRBV5-1 and TRBJ1-2 for the parts outside the CDR3, the full variable domain is KAGVTQTPRYLIKTRGQQVTLSCSPISGHRSVSWYQQTPGQGLQFLFEYFSETQRNKGNFPGRFSGRQFSNSRSEMNVSTLELGDSALYLCASSMGHLYGYTFGSGTRLTVV.